This T cell receptor beta chain appears in the sequencing data of a study of T cell responses to AZD1222 COVID-19 vaccine. Assay: immunoSEQ multiplex PCR; the TCRdb copy retains only in-frame clones and omits some. The top ten hold 20% to 25% of the sample, which has more than 100,000 clones, 80% to 90% seen once. With 3 bases removed from V and 13 bases from J, the gap between germline ends came to 9 bases. CDR3 size: 11 residues. Germline V CDR1 and CDR2: MDHEN, SYDVKM. The origin of this receptor is an adult in good health. The chain has TRBV28 and TRBJ1-4, with D perhaps TRBD1 (5 bases). Sequenced here: peripheral blood, sampled on day 0 of AZD1222 vaccination. The CDR3: CASSLGRRLFF. DNA of the CDR3: TGTGCCAGCAGTTTGGGACGACGACTGTTTTTT.